This TCR beta chain was captured by sequencing in a study of CD4 T cells in relation to SARS-CoV-2 and coronaviruses (dated by TCRdb to about 2021). The study in broad terms: The ViraFEST assay cultured PBMCs with antigen for under 11 days, then sequenced TCR beta CDR3s to find antigen-specific clonal expansions. The negative reference condition was either a culture with an HIV-1 Nef peptide pool or a culture with no peptide. Shared crossreactive spike epitopes were mapped to their HLA restriction using patient-derived lymphoblastoid cell lines. Memory CD4+ T cell crossreactivity between SARS-CoV-2 and common cold coronavirus spike proteins was assessed at the TCR clonotype level in the study. The Adaptive Biotechnologies TCR-sequencing kit was used for samples from a few pre-COVID donors and for the naive versus memory experiments, whereas the other data were Illumina-based. A different, Illumina-based TCR-beta assay was used to sequence expansion assays from other donors in the study. Study-wide findings and limitations: In about 60% of donors, memory CD4+ clonotypes turned up that crossrecognized SARS-CoV-2 and at least one common cold coronavirus spike. Pre-pandemic and post-infection samples were not both contributed by any donor, so tracing of the source of pre-existing responses was limited. Since the crossreactivity analysis centred on spike protein, crossreactivity against other viral proteins was not assessed. Crossreactive clones showed significantly weaker SARS-CoV-2-driven expansion than monoreactive clones, consistent with antigenic imprinting. The study was limited by small numbers of patients and tested TCRs.

CD4+ T cells from unexposed donors were collected before the COVID-19 pandemic (2011-2018). The EasySep CD4+ T cell isolation kit was used to isolate CD4+ T cells once the cultures had run for 9 to 11 days. As cell number allowed, CD4+ T cells from unexposed donors were tested for reactivity to SARS-CoV-2 S and N and to four common cold coronavirus spike pools. Two million PBMCs per well were cultured in IMDM with roughly 5% human AB serum and approximately 10 IU/ml IL-2. Half of the culture medium was replaced with fresh IL-2-containing medium on days 3 and 7. Each peptide culture condition was generally run in triplicate replicate wells. The leukapheresis product for the unexposed donors was obtained through commercial purchase. PBMCs were isolated from leukapheresis product or whole blood by Ficoll-Paque PLUS gradient centrifugation. The PBMCs went either fresh into the expansion assay or into cryopreservation at -140 degrees C. The QIAamp Micro DNA Kit was used to extract genomic DNA from the CD4+ T cells.

In the case of this clone: The clone's antigen remains unknown. Per-base qualities were not stored, and no clone one base away is much larger.

Library creation used the immunoSEQ multiplex PCR assay. As for the authors' bioinformatics: During preprocessing, nonproductive sequences were removed, along with CDR3s that did not begin with C, did not end with F or W, or were shorter than 7 amino acids. The MANAFEST web app was used to call antigen-specific clonotypes on the basis of expansion compared with the reference and with other culture wells. To be counted as positive, a clone had to show significant expansion compared with the reference culture, at an FDR below 0.05, in 2 of 3 replicate wells. To be called positive, a clone also had to show significant expansion compared with every other tandem well and an odds ratio greater than 5. CDR3 homology was quantified as pairwise Levenshtein distance, calculated with the stringdist R package after three terminal residues were trimmed from each end. Not all clones reach the TCRdb copy of this immuneACCESS table, which keeps in-frame sequences only. Checked studies attribute under half of the gap to unresolved V genes and leave the rest unexplained. V and J calls and clone size are given by that table; D and trimming were obtained from the DNA. In this sample the table shows 20,000 to 25,000 clones, about 69% of which occur a single time. The ten most abundant clones make up approximately 10% of the sample.

Trimming removed 3 bases from V and 7 bases from J, leaving 16 bases between the germline ends. The CDR3 starts with the cysteine, ends with the phenylalanine, and has 13 residues. Just the 39-base CDR3 DNA is kept, in frame starting at base 1. For CDR1 and CDR2, the germline V gene lists SQVTM and ANQGSEA. The chain employs TRBV29-1 and TRBJ2-7; perhaps TRBD1 is the D gene, with 5 bases matching. This clonotype originated in a human donor in good health. The specimen sequenced was CD4+ T cells from PBMCs, cultured in vitro. The DNA sequence reads TGCAGCGTTGATGGGGCCGCTCTTGGGGAGCAGTACTTC. Its protein product is CSVDGAALGEQYF.